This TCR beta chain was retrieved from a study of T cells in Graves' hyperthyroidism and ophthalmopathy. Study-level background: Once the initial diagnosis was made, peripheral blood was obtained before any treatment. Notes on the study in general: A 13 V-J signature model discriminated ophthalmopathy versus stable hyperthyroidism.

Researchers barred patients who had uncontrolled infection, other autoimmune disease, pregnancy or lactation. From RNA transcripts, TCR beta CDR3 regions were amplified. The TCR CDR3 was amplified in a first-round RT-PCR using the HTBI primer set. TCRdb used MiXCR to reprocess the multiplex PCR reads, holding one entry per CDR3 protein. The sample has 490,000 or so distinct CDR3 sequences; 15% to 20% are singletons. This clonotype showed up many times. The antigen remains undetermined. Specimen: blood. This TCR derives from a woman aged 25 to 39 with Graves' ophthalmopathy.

CDR3: CASSLLEVPTPNTGELFF. The CDR3 coding sequence is TGTGCCAGCAGTTTATTAGAAGTCCCCACACCGAACACCGGGGAGCTGTTTTTT. J is TRBJ2-2 and V is TRBV12-3 or TRBV12-4, with D unclear. The CDR3 extends over 18 amino acids. Trimming stripped 2 bases from V and 0 bases from J, with 16 bases between.